There are a few counts of the clone carrying this TCR beta chain. The sample originates from a study of T cells in Graves' hyperthyroidism and ophthalmopathy. The TCR beta CDR3 regions underwent amplification using RNA transcripts as the source. HTBI primers were employed in a first-round RT-PCR of the TCR CDR3. TCRdb called the multiplex PCR reads again in MiXCR, with one record for every CDR3 protein. This sample carries about 640,000 distinct CDR3 sequences, around 21% of them seen once, and the ten largest clones take about 35%. Germline V lookup: CDR1 MNHEY, CDR2 SMNVEV (reference sequence). The CDR3 is 14 residues long. The V and J ends lost 4 bases and 3 bases, in that order; junction bases with no gene match: 4.

The material sequenced was blood. The origin of this receptor is a man aged 30 to 39 with Graves' ophthalmopathy. The V gene is TRBV27, the J gene TRBJ2-7; 9 positions agree with TRBD1. The CDR3 loop is CASSSTTGGYEQYF. DNA for the CDR3: TGTGCCAGCAGTTCGACGACAGGGGGCTACGAGCAGTACTTC.